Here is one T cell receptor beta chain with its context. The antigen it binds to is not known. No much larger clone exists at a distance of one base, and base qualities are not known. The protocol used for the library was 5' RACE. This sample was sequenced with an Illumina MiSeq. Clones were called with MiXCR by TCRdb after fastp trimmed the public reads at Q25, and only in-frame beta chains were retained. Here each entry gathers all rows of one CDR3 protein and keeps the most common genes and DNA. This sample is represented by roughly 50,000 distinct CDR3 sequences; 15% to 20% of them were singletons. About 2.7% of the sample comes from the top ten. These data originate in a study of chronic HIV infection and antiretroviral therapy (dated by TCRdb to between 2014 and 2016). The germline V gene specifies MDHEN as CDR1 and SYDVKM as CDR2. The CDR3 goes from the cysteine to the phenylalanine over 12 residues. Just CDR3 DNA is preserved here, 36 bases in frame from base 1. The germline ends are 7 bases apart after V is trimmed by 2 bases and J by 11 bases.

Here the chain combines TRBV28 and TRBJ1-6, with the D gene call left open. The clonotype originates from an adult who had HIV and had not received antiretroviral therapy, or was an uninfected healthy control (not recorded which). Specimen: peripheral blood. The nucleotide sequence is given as TGTGCCAGCAGTTTAAATACCCCACCCCTCCACTTT. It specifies CASSLNTPPLHF.